One sample yielded the 22 T cell receptor beta chains listed below, sequenced in a study of CD8 T cells in ankylosing spondylitis. TCRdb processed the 5' RACE reads anew with MiXCR; each CDR3 protein has one entry. The top ten hold about 4% of the sample, which has just over 300,000 distinct CDR3 sequences, 20% seen once. The material sequenced was blood, either unsorted or a sorted T cell fraction (not recorded which). Receptors were obtained from a female donor with ankylosing spondylitis or in good health (not recorded which).

This clonotype was seen only a few times. The rearrangement links TRBV14 to TRBJ2-5, with 7 bases aligning to TRBD2. Unmatched junction bases numbered 7, after V lost 4 bases and J lost 5 bases. Looked up from germline, CDR1 is SGHDN and CDR2 is FVKESK. This CDR3 is built from 14 residues. The CDR3 DNA reads as TGTGCCAGCAGCCGATCGGCTAGCGGCGAGACCCAGTACTTC. This sequence encodes CASSRSASGETQYF.

This clonotype was counted between two and nine times. V and J are TRBV7-3 and TRBJ2-1; D is possibly TRBD2 (6 bases). V lost 5 bases, J lost 0 bases, and 11 bases lay in between. The CDR3 has 15 residues. Germline CDR1 SGHTA, CDR2 FQGTGA. CDR3 nucleotides: TGTGCCAGCAGCATTAGCGGAGCCTCCTACAATGAGCAGTTCTTC. Its protein is CASSISGASYNEQFF.

This clonotype was seen a handful of times. The V gene is TRBV7-2, the J gene TRBJ2-2; no definite D call. Germline CDR1 SGHTA, CDR2 FQGNSA. The V gene lost 0 bases and the J gene lost 6 bases, with 11 bases spanning the gap. The CDR3 contains 15 residues. The CDR3 sequence is CASSLAGSVAGELFF. As DNA, the CDR3 is TGTGCCAGCAGCTTAGCCGGGTCGGTCGCCGGGGAGCTGTTTTTT.

The J gene is TRBJ2-7, the V gene TRBV6-5; 9 nucleotides line up with TRBD2. The CDR3 runs 15 residues. From germline, CDR1 is MNHEY and CDR2 SVGAGI. V was pared by 7 bases and J by 3 bases, with 10 bases of the junction left unmatched. The CDR3 sequence is CASTRGVAGDYEQYF. Written as DNA, the CDR3 is TGTGCCAGCACCAGGGGGGTAGCGGGAGACTACGAGCAGTACTTC.

This clonotype was observed a handful of times. The chain employs TRBV5-1 and TRBJ2-5; D remains ambiguous. This CDR3 comprises 12 residues. Looked up from germline, CDR1 is SGHRS and CDR2 is YFSETQ. V dropped 7 bases and J dropped 2 bases, with 9 bases sitting between them. The CDR3 spells CASRLRQETQYF. In DNA form, the CDR3 reads TGCGCCAGCCGGCTAAGACAAGAGACCCAGTACTTC.

The chain uses TRBV7-9 and TRBJ2-3, with 7 nucleotides matching TRBD2. Unmatched junction bases numbered 5, after V lost 2 bases and J lost 6 bases. The CDR3 has 14 residues. Germline V gene lookup returns CDR1 SEHNR and CDR2 FQNEAQ (reference sequence). Written as DNA, the CDR3 is TGTGCCAGCAGCTTAACTAGCGCCGCCGATACGCAGTATTTT. It specifies CASSLTSAADTQYF.

The chain carries TRBV20-1 and TRBJ2-7; 12 nucleotides agree with TRBD2. This CDR3 has 16 residues. V gave up 0 bases and J gave up 3 bases; unmatched junction bases: 6. The germline V gene has CDR1 DFQATT and CDR2 SNEGSKA (reference sequence). The CDR3 is CSARDPGLAGSYEQYF. Here the CDR3 DNA reads TGCAGTGCTAGAGACCCTGGACTAGCGGGGAGCTACGAGCAGTACTTC.

The V and J genes are TRBV6-1 and TRBJ2-5; 8 bases align to TRBD1. Trimming at V came to 6 bases and at J to 5 bases, leaving 11 bases not matched to a gene. The CDR3 has 15 amino acids. CDR1 and CDR2 from the germline V gene are MNHNS and SASEGT. Written as DNA, the CDR3 is TGTGCCAGCAGCCTTGGACAGGGTATCACGGAGACCCAGTACTTC. Its protein product is CASSLGQGITETQYF.

There are many counts of this clonotype. The V call is TRBV12-3 or TRBV12-4, the J call TRBJ2-7, with TRBD1 identical over 10 bases. The CDR3 consists of 14 residues. With V trimmed by 5 bases and J by 2 bases, 3 bases remained unmatched. CDR3 coding DNA: TGTGCCAGCAGTATCGGACAGGGGGCCTACGAGCAGTACTTC. It specifies CASSIGQGAYEQYF.

This clonotype was detected a few times. This chain connects TRBV6-1 to TRBJ1-2, with a weak D call TRBD1 (6 bases). V lost 6 bases to trimming and J lost 4 bases, with 15 bases between them. The V gene's germline CDR1 is MNHNS and CDR2 SASEGT. CDR3 length: 14 residues. DNA for the CDR3: TGTGCCAGCAGCTCACAGGGTTTGGGCTATGGCTACACCTTC. Translating gives CASSSQGLGYGYTF.

The chain combines TRBV5-4 with TRBJ2-7, with D hard to call. Trimming took off 1 base at V and 6 bases at J, with 14 bases between the two ends. The CDR3 runs to 14 residues. In germline, CDR1 is SGHNT, CDR2 YYREEE (reference sequence). CDR3 in amino acids: CASSLRAKPAEQYF. CDR3 nucleotide sequence: TGTGCCAGCAGCTTGAGAGCCAAGCCCGCCGAGCAGTACTTC.

The rearrangement links TRBV2 to TRBJ1-2; D perhaps matches TRBD1 (6 bases). CDR3 length equals 12 residues. Germline V gene lookup returns CDR1 SNHLY and CDR2 FYNNEI. Trimming took off 3 bases at V and 8 bases at J, with 10 bases between the two ends. CDR3 bases: TGTGCCAGCAGTGAGTACAGGGACGGCTACACCTTC. Translated, it gives CASSEYRDGYTF.

The chain is built from TRBV29-1 and TRBJ2-1; a weak D match, TRBD2 (5 bases). There are 15 residues in the CDR3. The germline gives CDR1 SQVTM, CDR2 ANQGSEA. The germline V and J ends were trimmed by 1 base and 1 base, with 11 bases remaining between them. CDR3 sequence (DNA): TGCAGCGTTGAAGGGATTGCGGGTTCCTACAATGAGCAGTTCTTC. Its protein is CSVEGIAGSYNEQFF.

This clonotype was detected many times. The chain recombines TRBV6-1 with TRBJ2-1; D ambiguous. Trimming took off 6 bases at V and 5 bases at J, with 14 bases between the two ends. Germline lookup yields CDR1 MNHNS and CDR2 SASEGT. The CDR3 is made up of 14 amino acids. CDR3 residues: CASRWDSGDNEQFF. The CDR3 DNA follows: TGTGCCAGCAGATGGGATTCGGGCGACAATGAGCAGTTCTTC.

The rearrangement joins TRBV7-9 to TRBJ2-7; D unresolved. CDR1 SEHNR and CDR2 FQNEAQ come from the germline V gene (reference sequence). Trimming left V 5 bases short and J 0 bases short, with 11 bases between. The CDR3 consists of 14 residues. CDR3 residues: CASSLTGPSYEQYF. The CDR3 region has the DNA TGTGCCAGCAGCCTGACTGGACCCTCCTACGAGCAGTACTTC.

V usage is TRBV6-4 and J usage is TRBJ2-3; 11 bases agree with TRBD2. After removal of 0 bases from V and 2 bases from J, the junction contained 10 bases not matched to a gene. Germline assignment: CDR1 MRHNA and CDR2 SNTAGT. The CDR3 consists of 19 residues. CDR3 sequence (DNA): TGTGCCAGCAGTGACTCGAAGTCCTCTAGCGGGAGGCTCACAGATACGCAGTATTTT. It specifies CASSDSKSSSGRLTDTQYF.

Many counts were recorded for this clonotype. V is TRBV20-1 and J is TRBJ1-4, with TRBD1 identical over 10 bases. The germline gives CDR1 DFQATT, CDR2 SNEGSKA (reference sequence). The CDR3 extends over 13 amino acids. Trimming cost V 5 bases and J 5 bases; bases outside gene matches: 2. Here the CDR3 reads CSAAGQGNEKLFF. As DNA, the CDR3 is TGCAGTGCTGCGGGACAGGGGAATGAAAAACTGTTTTTT.

This chain links TRBV20-1 with TRBJ2-1; possibly TRBD2 for D (6 bases). Germline loops: CDR1 DFQATT, CDR2 SNEGSKA (reference sequence). The CDR3 covers 15 residues. Trimming cost V 5 bases and J 3 bases, with 17 bases left between them. The CDR3 sequence: CSAGRWGSGYNEQFF. In DNA, the CDR3 is TGCAGTGCTGGCCGTTGGGGTAGCGGCTACAATGAGCAGTTCTTC.

J is TRBJ2-7 and V is TRBV6-1, with 8 bases identical to TRBD2. CDR3 length: 13 amino acids. The trim removed 4 bases at V and 7 bases at J, leaving 6 bases unmatched. Germline loops: CDR1 MNHNS, CDR2 SASEGT. In DNA form, the CDR3 reads TGTGCCAGCAGTGGGCAGCGGGAGTGGGAGCAGTACTTC. The encoded protein is CASSGQREWEQYF.

The CDR3 is CASRPLGGAKNIQYF. The DNA for the CDR3 is TGTGCCAGCAGACCTCTGGGGGGAGCCAAAAACATTCAGTACTTC. V gene TRBV6-2 or TRBV6-3 combines with J gene TRBJ2-4, with TRBD2 as a possible D gene (6 bases). Germline values: CDR1 MNHEY, CDR2 SVGEGT. The CDR3 consists of 15 residues. Trimming left V 6 bases short and J 0 bases short, with 12 bases between.

This chain joins TRBV6-1 and TRBJ2-7, with 12 bases that match TRBD2. Germline V gives CDR1 MNHNS, CDR2 SASEGT. The junction had 12 bases not matched to a gene; V was cut back by 3 bases and J by 3 bases. The CDR3 length is 18 residues. The CDR3 DNA reads as TGTGCCAGCAGTGAGACTAGCGGGGGACCGACATACCTCTACGAGCAGTACTTC. Amino acid sequence: CASSETSGGPTYLYEQYF.

This clonotype was detected only a few times. V and J are TRBV25-1 and TRBJ1-1; a possible D gene is TRBD1 (5 bases). Deletions cut 1 base from V and 7 bases from J, with 13 bases between. Germline CDR1 MGHDK, CDR2 SYGVNS. This CDR3 spans 14 amino acids. In DNA form, the CDR3 reads TGTGCCAGCAGTGAATGGGGGGGGATCGGTGAAGCTTTCTTT. It yields the protein CASSEWGGIGEAFF.